This TCR beta chain came from a study of Graves' ophthalmopathy and Graves' hyperthyroidism. Broader study findings: With 65% to 71% sensitivity and around 79% specificity, the model predicted ophthalmopathy progression.

On this clonotype itself: The antigen is not known.

Researchers took RNA transcripts and amplified TCR beta CDR3 regions from them. Amplification began with first-round RT-PCR using HTBI primers, then second-round multiplex PCR was performed. TCRdb re-analysed the multiplex PCR reads in MiXCR, keeping a single row per CDR3 protein. The table shows 350,000 to 400,000 distinct CDR3 sequences, with roughly 14% occurring only once. The V segment lost 5 bases and the J segment 5 bases; nucleotides outside the gene matches: 10. CDR1 and CDR2 from the germline V gene are MNHNS and SASEGT. CDR3 length equals 15 residues. Patients were left out if they had other autoimmune diseases, uncontrolled infections, pregnancy or lactation.

Sequencing used peripheral blood. This sequence originates from a woman aged 18-29 years with stable Graves' hyperthyroidism. The V gene is TRBV6-1, the J gene TRBJ2-5; 8 bases agree with TRBD1. The DNA for the CDR3 is TGTGCCAGCAGTCGGACAGGGACGCTGGGGGAGACCCAGTACTTC. This codes for CASSRTGTLGETQYF.